The sequence of this T cell receptor beta chain was determined in a study of shared clonotypes between healthy human individuals. In the case of this clone: Its antigen is unknown. Other DNA sequences in the same sample also yield this CDR3.

Overall study findings and caveats: A limitation of the genetic and exposure-history diversity represented arose from few donors.

The CDR3 loop spans 12 amino acids. Trimming at V came to 4 bases and at J to 3 bases, leaving 0 bases not matched to a gene. From germline, CDR1 is SQVTM and CDR2 ANQGSEA. Assay execution took place at the deep level. Original processing notes: Filtering differed since immunoSEQ provided only junctions, with no quality scores. Method: immunoSEQ multiplex PCR; TCRdb's copy keeps in-frame clones and lacks some. V and J calls and clone size are copied from that table; D and trimming were computed from the DNA. This table has fewer than 2.5 million clones, over 85% appearing once. J is TRBJ2-5 and V is TRBV29-1; 9 nucleotides line up with TRBD2. The TCR was taken from a man aged 18 to 30 in good health. Some clones in this sample may be carry-over from other donors' samples. Sequencing input: naive CD4+ T cells from PBMCs. Subset: CD45RA+ positively selected. The chain's CDR3 is CSVVAGEETQYF. For the CDR3, the DNA is TGCAGCGTTGTAGCGGGGGAAGAGACCCAGTACTTC.